The sequence of this T cell receptor (beta chain) was determined in a study of T cell responses to AZD1222 COVID-19 vaccine. Study outcomes and limitations: Only 5 to 7 individuals given AZD1222 were seropositive at baseline. Increases in Spike-specific TCR breadth and depth were seen after two AZD1222 doses.

This clone was detected once. What it binds is unknown. Data came from immunoSEQ multiplex PCR; TCRdb stores just in-frame clones and leaves some out. Found here are around 140,000 clones, 90% to 95% of them singletons; the top ten hold less than 15%. The CDR3 runs to 13 residues. CDR1 and CDR2 from the germline V gene are SQVTM and ANQGSEA. Trimming cost V 6 bases and J 1 base, with 12 bases left between them. This TCR was recovered from an adult who had recovered from COVID-19. Sequences were derived from peripheral blood, sampled after recovery from COVID-19. This chain uses TRBV29-1 with TRBJ2-5; the D gene is possibly TRBD1 (5 bases). The CDR3 DNA reads TGCAGCGTGGAACGGACAAGCCAAGAGACCCAGTACTTC. Its translation is CSVERTSQETQYF.